The rows below give T cell receptor beta chains drawn from one sample of a study of human T cells and chemical hapten exposure. MiXCR, run by TCRdb on the RACE reads, gives a single entry per CDR3 protein. In the table there are 65,000 to 95,000 distinct CDR3 sequences, about 8.6% of which are singletons. Sequencing input: whole blood. These receptors all stem from a female donor in good health. Some clones in this sample may be carry-over from other donors' samples. CDR3s include the opening cysteine and the closing phenylalanine or tryptophan. A D gene is named only where the DNA matches it firmly. Expanded clones get a size class; other rows say once, few or many, or leave the size out.

clone_size d_call j_call v_call cdr3_length cdr3_nt cdr3_aa
many NA TRBJ2-3 TRBV14 16 TGTGCCAGCAGCCAAGATGAGGGATGGGGCACAGATACGCAGTATTTT CASSQDEGWGTDTQYF
many NA TRBJ1-1 TRBV9 13 TGTGCCAGCAGCGCCCGCCTAAAGAGTGAAGCTTTCTTT CASSARLKSEAFF
few NA TRBJ2-5 TRBV6-2/TRBV6-3 16 TGTGCCAGCAGTTCATCCCGCGACAGGCGCGAAGAGACCCAGTACTTC CASSSSRDRREETQYF
many NA TRBJ1-1 TRBV20-1 11 TGCAGTGCTCCTGCCCCCACTGAAGCTTTCTTT CSAPAPTEAFF
many NA TRBJ2-7 TRBV24-1 12 TGTGCCACCAGTGATCAGGGTTACGAGCAGTACTTC CATSDQGYEQYF
many NA TRBJ2-3 TRBV29-1 13 TGCAGCACAAGAAAGGACGGCACAGATACGCAGTATTTT CSTRKDGTDTQYF
NA NA TRBJ1-2 TRBV12-3/TRBV12-4 13 TGTGCCAGCAGTTTGGCGCTGAACTATGGCTACACCTTC CASSLALNYGYTF
few NA TRBJ2-5 TRBV6-2/TRBV6-3 14 TGTGCCAGCACCGAACTAGCATTCCAAGAGACCCAGTACTTC CASTELAFQETQYF
many NA TRBJ1-5 TRBV6-2/TRBV6-3 14 TGTGCCAGCAGTCGACGACAGGGCAATCAGCCCCAGCATTTT CASSRRQGNQPQHF
many TRBD2 TRBJ2-3 TRBV5-5 16 TGTGCCAGCAGCTTGTCTCGAGCGGGGGTTCCAGATACGCAGTATTTT CASSLSRAGVPDTQYF
few TRBD2 TRBJ2-1 TRBV6-1 14 TGTGCCAGCAGACTCAGCGGGGGGGGGAATGAGCAGTTCTTC CASRLSGGGNEQFF
many TRBD1 TRBJ2-7 TRBV3-1 15 TGTGCCAGCAGCCAAGATTGGGGACAGGCCTACGAGCAGTACTTC CASSQDWGQAYEQYF
few NA TRBJ1-1 TRBV25-1 13 TGTGCCAGCAGAGGACAGATAAACACTGAAGCTTTCTTT CASRGQINTEAFF
many NA TRBJ1-1 TRBV28 13 TGTGCCAGCTTCGGAGGTATGAACACTGAAGCTTTCTTT CASFGGMNTEAFF
few NA TRBJ1-5 TRBV12-3/TRBV12-4 16 TGTGCCAGCAGTCTCTTACAGGGTATTAGCAATCAGCCCCAGCATTTT CASSLLQGISNQPQHF
few NA TRBJ1-1 TRBV6-5 14 TGTGCCAGCAGTTACTCGGGGAGGGAAAATGAAGCTTTCTTT CASSYSGRENEAFF
few TRBD2 TRBJ2-1 TRBV10-3 13 TGTGCCATGTCCGGGACTAGCGGCCCACAGCAGTTCTTC CAMSGTSGPQQFF
many NA TRBJ2-3 TRBV7-2 12 TGTGCCAGCAGCTTAGTTGGTGGTACGCAGTATTTT CASSLVGGTQYF
NA NA TRBJ1-5 TRBV12-3/TRBV12-4 14 TGTGCCAGCAGTTTAAAACGAGGGAATCAGCCCCAGCATTTT CASSLKRGNQPQHF
few NA TRBJ2-3 TRBV5-6 14 TGTGCCAGCGGGGGACGGCTTAGCACAGATACGCAGTATTTT CASGGRLSTDTQYF
few NA TRBJ2-7 TRBV12-3/TRBV12-4 15 TGTGCCAGCAGTGAATCAGAGACCTACTCCTACGAGCAGTACTTC CASSESETYSYEQYF
many NA TRBJ2-5 TRBV7-2 15 TGTGCCAGCAGCTTAGCGGGCTGGGAGGAAGAGACCCAGTACTTC CASSLAGWEEETQYF
many TRBD1 TRBJ1-2 TRBV5-1 17 TGCGCCAGCAGCTTGGTACAGGGGCCCACAAATAACTATGGCTACACCTTC CASSLVQGPTNNYGYTF
many TRBD2 TRBJ2-7 TRBV20-1 15 TGCAGTGCCACGCATCGCACTAGCGGTCCCTACGAGCAGTACTTC CSATHRTSGPYEQYF
NA TRBD2 TRBJ2-1 TRBV6-2/TRBV6-3 18 TGTGCCAGCAGTACCAGACTCCTCAGACTAGCGGTATGGGATGAGCAGTTCTTC CASSTRLLRLAVWDEQFF
many NA TRBJ2-3 TRBV10-3 12 TGTGCCATCAGTGGTGTCACAGATACGCAGTATTTT CAISGVTDTQYF
few NA TRBJ2-7 TRBV2 16 TGTGCCAGCAGTCTCCATAGGGCCGCGCGGAATATGGAGCAGTACTTC CASSLHRAARNMEQYF
NA NA TRBJ2-7 TRBV20-1 13 TGCAGTGCTGGACGGACAGACCGGTACGAGCAGTACTTC CSAGRTDRYEQYF
NA NA TRBJ2-3 TRBV12-3/TRBV12-4 12 TGTGCCAGCACGCCCGCATCAGATACGCAGTATTTT CASTPASDTQYF
many NA TRBJ2-7 TRBV11-2 12 TGTGCCAGCAGCCACTCGGGGAACGAGCAGTACTTC CASSHSGNEQYF
many NA TRBJ2-7 TRBV18 13 TGTGCCAGCTCACAGAGTCGACAGGACGAGCAGTACTTC CASSQSRQDEQYF
NA NA TRBJ2-3 TRBV28 16 TGTGCCAGCATTCCCGGGGGCCCACTGCGCACAGATACGCAGTATTTT CASIPGGPLRTDTQYF
many TRBD1 TRBJ2-7 TRBV12-3/TRBV12-4 15 TGTGCCAGCAGCTCCCCCGGGACAGGGAACTACGAGCAGTACTTC CASSSPGTGNYEQYF
NA TRBD1 TRBJ1-4 TRBV27 14 TGTGCCAGCAGCCTGGACAGGGGGACGGAAAAACTGTTTTTT CASSLDRGTEKLFF
many TRBD1 TRBJ2-5 TRBV27 16 TGTGCCAGCAGTTCACCCGGGACAGGGGAAGAGGAGACCCAGTACTTC CASSSPGTGEEETQYF
NA NA TRBJ2-3 TRBV12-3/TRBV12-4 16 TGTGCCAGCAGTCCCAGACTCCCCCTGGGCACAGATACGCAGTATTTT CASSPRLPLGTDTQYF
many NA TRBJ1-1 TRBV15 13 TGTGCCACCCGTTGGGCCAGGAACACTGAAGCTTTCTTT CATRWARNTEAFF
many NA TRBJ1-1 TRBV7-2 14 TGTGCCAGCAGCTTACGGTTCCCAGGACTTGAAGCTTTCTTT CASSLRFPGLEAFF
many NA TRBJ2-5 TRBV10-3 13 TGTGCCGTGTCCGGCACGTACCAAGAGACCCAGTACTTC CAVSGTYQETQYF
NA NA TRBJ1-6 TRBV5-1 16 TGCGCCAGCAGCTTGGAGGGGAAACGCTATAATTCACCCCTCCACTTT CASSLEGKRYNSPLHF
NA NA TRBJ2-5 TRBV28 13 TGTGCCAGCAGTTTCGCGGTTCAAGAGACCCAGTACTTC CASSFAVQETQYF
many NA TRBJ2-1 TRBV12-3/TRBV12-4 12 TGTGCCAGCAGCCTAGAGGGGCAGGAGCAGTTCTTC CASSLEGQEQFF
few NA TRBJ1-1 TRBV9 14 TGTGCCAGCAGCGTAGGACAGGCGGGCACTGAAGCTTTCTTT CASSVGQAGTEAFF
NA NA TRBJ2-7 TRBV27 14 TGTGCCAGCAACCCTGGACAGACCGCCTACGAGCAGTACTTC CASNPGQTAYEQYF
many NA TRBJ1-1 TRBV18 16 TGTGCCAGCTCGCGATTGGCACGCTGGAGATGGACTGAAGCTTTCTTT CASSRLARWRWTEAFF
NA TRBD2 TRBJ2-5 TRBV5-6 18 TGTGCCAGCATCCTCTCTAGCGGGGGGAATCCCCGGCGCGGGACCCAGTACTTC CASILSSGGNPRRGTQYF
few NA TRBJ2-7 TRBV7-6 12 TGTGCCAGCTTGAATGGGGGTACGAGCCAGTACTTC CASLNGGTSQYF
many NA TRBJ1-1 TRBV9 11 TGTGCCAGCAGCCTTTACACTGAAGCTTTCTTT CASSLYTEAFF
many NA TRBJ2-7 TRBV4-2 14 TGTGCCAGCAGCCAAGATCGCAGGGCGCACGAGCAGTACTTC CASSQDRRAHEQYF
few NA TRBJ1-1 TRBV7-9 14 TGTGCCAGCAGCTTAACACCCGGAGGGACTGAAGCTTTCTTT CASSLTPGGTEAFF
medium-sized NA TRBJ2-6 TRBV6-2/TRBV6-3 16 TGTGCCAGCAGTGCCACTGGGCGTTCTGGGGCCAACGTCCTGACTTTC CASSATGRSGANVLTF
many NA TRBJ1-5 TRBV19 13 TGTGCCAGCAGAACAGATTGGGGTCAGCCCCAGCATTTT CASRTDWGQPQHF
few TRBD1 TRBJ2-5 TRBV5-5 21 TGTGCCAGCAGCTTGAGATCGGCTTTCTACAGGGGGGCCCCTTCGGGGGAGACCCAGTACTTC CASSLRSAFYRGAPSGETQYF
many TRBD1 TRBJ2-2 TRBV7-2 15 TGTGCCAGCACCCGGGACAGGATAAACACCGGGGAGCTGTTTTTT CASTRDRINTGELFF